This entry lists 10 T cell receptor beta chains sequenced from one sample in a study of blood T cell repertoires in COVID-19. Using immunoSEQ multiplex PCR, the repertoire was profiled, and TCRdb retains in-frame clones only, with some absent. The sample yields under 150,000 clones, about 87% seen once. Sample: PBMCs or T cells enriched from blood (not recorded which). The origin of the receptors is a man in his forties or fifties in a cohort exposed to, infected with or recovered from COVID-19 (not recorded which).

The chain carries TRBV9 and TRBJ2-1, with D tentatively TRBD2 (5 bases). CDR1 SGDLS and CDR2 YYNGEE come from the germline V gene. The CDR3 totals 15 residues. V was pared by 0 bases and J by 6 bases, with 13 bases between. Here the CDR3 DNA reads TGTGCCAGCAGCGTAGGTCCAGCGGAGTTCAATGAGCAGTTCTTC. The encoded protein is CASSVGPAEFNEQFF.

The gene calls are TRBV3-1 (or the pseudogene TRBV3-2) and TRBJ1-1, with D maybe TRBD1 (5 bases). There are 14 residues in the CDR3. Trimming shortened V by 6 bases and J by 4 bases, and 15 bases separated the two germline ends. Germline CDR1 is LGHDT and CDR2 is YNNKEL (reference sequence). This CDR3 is CASRPPGGGTEAFF. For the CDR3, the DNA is TGTGCCAGCAGACCTCCGGGGGGGGGCACTGAAGCTTTCTTT.

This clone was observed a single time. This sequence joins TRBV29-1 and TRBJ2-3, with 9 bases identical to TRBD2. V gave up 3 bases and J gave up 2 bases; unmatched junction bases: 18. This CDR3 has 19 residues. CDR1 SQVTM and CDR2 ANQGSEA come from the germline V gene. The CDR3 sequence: CSVDGQGRRPSGATDTQYF. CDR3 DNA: TGCAGCGTTGACGGGCAGGGGAGGAGGCCTAGCGGGGCCACAGATACGCAGTATTTT.

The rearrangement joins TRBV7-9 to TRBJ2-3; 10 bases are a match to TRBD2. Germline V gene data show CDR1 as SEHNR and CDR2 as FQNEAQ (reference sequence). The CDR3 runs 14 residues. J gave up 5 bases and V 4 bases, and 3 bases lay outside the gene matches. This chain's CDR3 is CASSYSGGLDTQYF. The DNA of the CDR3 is TGTGCCAGCAGCTATAGCGGGGGGTTAGATACGCAGTATTTT. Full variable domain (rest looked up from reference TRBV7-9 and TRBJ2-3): DTGVSQNPRHKITKRGQNVTFRCDPISEHNRLYWYRQTLGQGPEFLTYFQNEAQLEKSRLLSDRFSAERPKGSFSTLEIQRTEQGDSAMYLCASSYSGGLDTQYFGPGTRLTVL.

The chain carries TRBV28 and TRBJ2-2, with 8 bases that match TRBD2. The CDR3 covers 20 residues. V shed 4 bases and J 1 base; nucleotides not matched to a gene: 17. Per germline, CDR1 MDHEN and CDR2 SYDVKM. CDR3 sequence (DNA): TGTGCCAGCAGTTCTTTAGGCGGGGGGACCCTTGGCGGGAACACCGGGGAGCTGTTTTTT. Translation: CASSSLGGGTLGGNTGELFF.

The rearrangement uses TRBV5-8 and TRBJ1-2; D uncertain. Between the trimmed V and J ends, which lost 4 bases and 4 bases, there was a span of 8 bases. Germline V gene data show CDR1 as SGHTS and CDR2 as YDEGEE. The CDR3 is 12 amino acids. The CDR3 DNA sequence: TGTGCCAGCAGCATGCGGGTCTATGGCTACACCTTC. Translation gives CASSMRVYGYTF.

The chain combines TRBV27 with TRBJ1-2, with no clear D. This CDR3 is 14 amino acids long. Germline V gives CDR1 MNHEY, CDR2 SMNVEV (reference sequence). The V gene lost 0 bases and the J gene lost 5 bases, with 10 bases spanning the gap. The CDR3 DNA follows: TGTGCCAGCAGTTTATCCAGGCAGCTATATGGCTACACCTTC. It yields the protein CASSLSRQLYGYTF.

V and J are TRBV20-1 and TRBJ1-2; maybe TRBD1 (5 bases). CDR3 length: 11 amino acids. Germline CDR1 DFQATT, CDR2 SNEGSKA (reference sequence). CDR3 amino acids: CSGTAGSGYTF. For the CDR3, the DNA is TGCAGCGGGACTGCGGGGAGCGGCTACACCTTC.

In DNA form, the CDR3 reads TGTGCCAGCAGTTTCTCCGACAGAGCCTATGGCTACACCTTC. It yields the protein CASSFSDRAYGYTF. The J gene is TRBJ1-2, the V gene TRBV27, with D perhaps matching TRBD1 (5 bases). The V gene lost 3 bases and the J gene lost 4 bases, with 12 bases spanning the gap. The CDR3 has 14 amino acids. Germline V gene lookup returns CDR1 MNHEY and CDR2 SMNVEV (reference sequence).

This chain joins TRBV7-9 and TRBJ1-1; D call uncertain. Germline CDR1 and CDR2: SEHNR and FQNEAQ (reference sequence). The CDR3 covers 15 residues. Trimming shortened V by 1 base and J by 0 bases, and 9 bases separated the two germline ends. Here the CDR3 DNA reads TGTGCCAGCAGCTTAGGCCCCGGTGTGAACACTGAAGCTTTCTTT. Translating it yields CASSLGPGVNTEAFF.